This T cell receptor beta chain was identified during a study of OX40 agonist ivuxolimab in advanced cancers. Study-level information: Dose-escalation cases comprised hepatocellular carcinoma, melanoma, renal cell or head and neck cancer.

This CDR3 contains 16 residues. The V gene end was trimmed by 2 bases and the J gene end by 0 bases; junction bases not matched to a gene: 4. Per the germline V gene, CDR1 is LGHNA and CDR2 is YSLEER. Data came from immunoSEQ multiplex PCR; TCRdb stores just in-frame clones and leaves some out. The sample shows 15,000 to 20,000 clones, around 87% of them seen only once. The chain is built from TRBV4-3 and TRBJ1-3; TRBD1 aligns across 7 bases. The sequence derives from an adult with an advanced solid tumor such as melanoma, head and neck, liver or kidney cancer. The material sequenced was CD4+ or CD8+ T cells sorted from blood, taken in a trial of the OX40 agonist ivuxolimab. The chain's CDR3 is CASSQQTGSSGNTIYF. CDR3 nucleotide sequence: TGCGCCAGCAGCCAACAGACAGGGAGCTCTGGAAACACCATATATTTT.